This is a list of T cell receptor beta chains from one sample in a study of early T cells in non-severe SARS-CoV-2 infection. One entry per CDR3 protein, called by TCRdb with MiXCR from the 5' RACE reads. The table has about 30,000 distinct CDR3 sequences, around 4% seen once. Sequenced material: whole blood. The source is an adult who was a healthcare worker with PCR-confirmed SARS-CoV-2 infection or an uninfected control (not recorded which). CDR3s include the opening cysteine and the closing phenylalanine or tryptophan. A D gene is named only where the DNA matches it firmly. Clone sizes are given selectively: once, few, many, or a class where the clone is expanded.

clone_size	d_call	v_call	j_call	cdr3_aa	cdr3_nt
many	TRBD1	TRBV12-3/TRBV12-4	TRBJ1-1	CASSPQTGEAFF	TGTGCCAGCAGTCCTCAGACAGGGGAAGCTTTCTTT
few	.	TRBV25-1	TRBJ2-7	CASNFRYEQYF	TGTGCCAGCAACTTCCGTTACGAGCAGTACTTC
many	TRBD2	TRBV6-1	TRBJ2-3	CASSATSGTRDTQYF	TGTGCCAGCAGTGCGACTAGCGGGACAAGGGATACGCAGTATTTT
many	TRBD1	TRBV28	TRBJ2-3	CASRKPGQWTDTQYF	TGTGCCAGCAGAAAACCGGGACAGTGGACAGATACGCAGTATTTT
many	.	TRBV7-2	TRBJ1-1	CASSLEPVTEAFF	TGTGCCAGCAGCTTAGAACCAGTCACTGAAGCTTTCTTT
many	TRBD1	TRBV5-1	TRBJ2-3	CASSLPTGGMTDTQYF	TGCGCCAGCAGCCTACCGACAGGGGGGATGACAGATACGCAGTATTTT
many	.	TRBV4-1	TRBJ1-2	CASSLLGQSYGYTF	TGCGCCAGCAGCCTGCTCGGACAGTCCTATGGCTACACCTTC
many	TRBD2	TRBV7-2	TRBJ2-2	CASSPGGRRTGELFF	TGTGCCAGCAGCCCGGGGGGACGGCGGACCGGGGAGCTGTTTTTT
many	TRBD1	TRBV6-5	TRBJ1-6	CASSYQKPGQGSSSPLHF	TGTGCCAGCAGTTACCAGAAACCGGGACAGGGGTCGAGCTCACCCCTCCACTTT
.	.	TRBV6-5	TRBJ2-3	CASSHPDGDTQYF	TGTGCCAGCAGCCACCCGGATGGGGATACGCAGTATTTT
many	.	TRBV18	TRBJ2-7	CASSPSNGREQYF	TGTGCCAGCTCACCTTCCAATGGTCGGGAGCAGTACTTC
few	.	TRBV5-1	TRBJ2-7	CASSLSFGNYEQYF	TGCGCCAGCAGCTTATCCTTCGGGAACTACGAGCAGTACTTC
many	.	TRBV2	TRBJ2-1	CASRDGGIHEQFF	TGTGCCAGCAGGGACGGTGGCATCCATGAGCAGTTCTTC
few	TRBD1	TRBV7-9	TRBJ1-6	CASSSPTGVNSPLHF	TGTGCCAGCAGCTCACCTACAGGGGTAAATTCACCCCTCCACTTT
many	.	TRBV12-3/TRBV12-4	TRBJ2-1	CASSLHAEEQFF	TGTGCCAGCAGTTTACATGCGGAAGAGCAGTTCTTC
many	.	TRBV9	TRBJ2-1	CASSVANGPPRVEQFF	TGTGCCAGCAGCGTAGCTAATGGACCACCAAGGGTGGAGCAGTTCTTC
many	.	TRBV11-3	TRBJ2-7	CASSLDPGTGEQYF	TGTGCCAGCAGCTTAGATCCCGGGACGGGGGAGCAGTACTTC
many	TRBD2	TRBV29-1	TRBJ2-1	CSVEDGAGSSYNEQFF	TGCAGCGTTGAAGACGGAGCGGGGAGCTCCTACAATGAGCAGTTCTTC
many	TRBD2	TRBV19	TRBJ2-1	CASTLGGDYNEQFF	TGTGCCAGTACCTTGGGGGGGGACTACAATGAGCAGTTCTTC
many	TRBD2	TRBV27	TRBJ2-7	CASGRVGSSYEQYF	TGTGCCAGCGGGAGGGTAGGATCCTCCTACGAGCAGTACTTC
many	TRBD2	TRBV12-3/TRBV12-4	TRBJ2-7	CASRSRLASFHEQYF	TGTGCCAGCAGGTCAAGACTAGCGTCATTCCACGAGCAGTACTTC
many	.	TRBV7-4	TRBJ2-5	CARAEETQYF	TGTGCCAGGGCTGAGGAGACCCAGTACTTC
many	.	TRBV29-1	TRBJ1-5	CSVLKGEDNQPQHF	TGCAGCGTTTTAAAGGGGGAGGACAATCAGCCCCAGCATTTT
many	.	TRBV12-5	TRBJ1-4	CASGFRPTLNEKLFF	TGTGCTAGTGGTTTCCGTCCAACCCTTAATGAAAAACTGTTTTTT
many	.	TRBV6-2/TRBV6-3	TRBJ2-1	CASSPGGGGHNEQFF	TGTGCCAGCAGTCCCGGGGGCGGGGGCCACAATGAGCAGTTCTTC
.	.	TRBV4-1	TRBJ2-2	CASNPIGVGELFF	TGCGCCAGCAACCCAATCGGGGTCGGGGAGCTGTTTTTT
medium-sized	.	TRBV6-5	TRBJ2-7	CASSYAHSYEQYF	TGTGCCAGCAGTTACGCACATTCCTACGAGCAGTACTTC
many	TRBD1	TRBV27	TRBJ1-5	CASSLRGHQPQHF	TGTGCCAGCTCTCTTAGGGGGCATCAGCCCCAGCATTTT
many	.	TRBV18	TRBJ2-7	CASSPGRRSYEQYF	TGTGCCAGCTCACCGGGACGGAGATCCTACGAGCAGTACTTC
many	.	TRBV7-2	TRBJ2-5	CASRASLNQETQYF	TGTGCCAGCCGGGCCAGCTTAAACCAAGAGACCCAGTACTTC
many	TRBD2	TRBV10-3	TRBJ2-1	CAITPRVAGGPWEQFF	TGTGCCATCACCCCGAGGGTAGCGGGAGGGCCGTGGGAGCAGTTCTTC
many	TRBD1	TRBV29-1	TRBJ1-5	CSVLDRDGNQPQHF	TGCAGCGTCTTGGACAGGGATGGCAATCAGCCCCAGCATTTT
medium-sized	.	TRBV6-5	TRBJ2-1	CASSYSPVNNEQFF	TGTGCCAGCAGTTACTCTCCCGTAAACAATGAGCAGTTCTTC
many	.	TRBV14	TRBJ2-5	CASSFRGNIETQYF	TGTGCCAGCAGCTTCCGGGGCAATATAGAGACCCAGTACTTC
many	.	TRBV2	TRBJ2-7	CASSPLGSGSYEQYF	TGTGCCAGCAGTCCGCTGGGAAGTGGCTCCTACGAGCAGTACTTC
.	.	TRBV7-2	TRBJ2-3	CASSPRGPDTQYF	TGTGCCAGCAGCCCAAGGGGACCAGATACGCAGTATTTT
many	TRBD2	TRBV7-9	TRBJ2-1	CASSSAGEPRFF	TGTGCCAGCAGCTCAGCGGGGGAGCCGAGGTTCTTC
.	.	TRBV4-1	TRBJ2-7	CASSQTTMTGTTYEQYF	TGCGCCAGCAGCCAGACCACAATGACAGGAACTACCTACGAGCAGTACTTC
many	.	TRBV19	TRBJ1-5	CASSISGNQPQHF	TGTGCCAGTAGTATTTCGGGCAATCAGCCCCAGCATTTT
many	.	TRBV6-5	TRBJ1-5	CASSYTSNQPQHF	TGTGCCAGCAGTTACACTAGCAATCAGCCCCAGCATTTT
many	.	TRBV13	TRBJ2-7	CASSSRDRDVGNYEQYF	TGTGCCAGCAGCTCTCGGGACCGGGACGTGGGAAACTACGAGCAGTACTTC
.	.	TRBV23-1	TRBJ2-4	CASSQWQGIAKNIQYF	TGCGCCAGCAGTCAATGGCAGGGGATAGCCAAAAACATTCAGTACTTC
many	.	TRBV6-2/TRBV6-3	TRBJ1-1	CASSLQGPATEAFF	TGTGCCAGCAGCCTACAGGGCCCAGCCACTGAAGCTTTCTTT
many	TRBD2	TRBV19	TRBJ2-3	CASSPGLAGGYTDTQYF	TGTGCCAGTAGCCCTGGGCTAGCGGGAGGATACACAGATACGCAGTATTTT
many	.	TRBV5-4	TRBJ2-7	CASSYGQTYEQYF	TGTGCCAGCAGCTATGGGCAAACCTACGAGCAGTACTTC